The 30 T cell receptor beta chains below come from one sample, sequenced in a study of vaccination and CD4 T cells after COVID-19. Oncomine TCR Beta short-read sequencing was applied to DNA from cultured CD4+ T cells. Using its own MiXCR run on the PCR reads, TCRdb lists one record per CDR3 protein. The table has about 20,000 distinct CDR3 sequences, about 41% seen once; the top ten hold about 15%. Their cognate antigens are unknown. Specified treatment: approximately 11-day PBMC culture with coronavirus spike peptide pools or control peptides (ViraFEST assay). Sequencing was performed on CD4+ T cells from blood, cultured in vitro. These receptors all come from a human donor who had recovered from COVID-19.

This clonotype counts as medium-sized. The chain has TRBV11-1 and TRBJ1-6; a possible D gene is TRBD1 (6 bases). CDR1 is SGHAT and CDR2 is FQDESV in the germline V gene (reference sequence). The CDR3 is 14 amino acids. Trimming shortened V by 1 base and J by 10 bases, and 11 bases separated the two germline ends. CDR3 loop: CASSLGWTASPLHF. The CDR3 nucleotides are TGTGCCAGCAGCTTAGGATGGACAGCCTCACCCCTCCACTTT. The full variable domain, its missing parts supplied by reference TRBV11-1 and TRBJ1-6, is EAEVAQSPRYKITEKSQAVAFWCDPISGHATLYWYRQILGQGPELLVQFQDESVVDDSQLPKDRFSAERLKGVDSTLKIQPAELGDSAMYLCASSLGWTASPLHFGNGTRLTVT.

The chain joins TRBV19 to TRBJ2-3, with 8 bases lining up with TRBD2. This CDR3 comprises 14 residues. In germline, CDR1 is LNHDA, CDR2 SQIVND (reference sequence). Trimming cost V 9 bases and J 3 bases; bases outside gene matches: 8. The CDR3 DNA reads TGTGCCAGCGCGGGGGGTGTGTTTACAGATACGCAGTATTTT. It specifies CASAGGVFTDTQYF.

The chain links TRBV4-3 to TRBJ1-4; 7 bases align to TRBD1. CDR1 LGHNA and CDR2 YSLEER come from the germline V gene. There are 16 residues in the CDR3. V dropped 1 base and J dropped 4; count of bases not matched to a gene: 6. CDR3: CASSQAEGAYNEKLFF. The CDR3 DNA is TGCGCCAGCAGCCAAGCGGAGGGGGCATATAATGAAAAACTGTTTTTT.

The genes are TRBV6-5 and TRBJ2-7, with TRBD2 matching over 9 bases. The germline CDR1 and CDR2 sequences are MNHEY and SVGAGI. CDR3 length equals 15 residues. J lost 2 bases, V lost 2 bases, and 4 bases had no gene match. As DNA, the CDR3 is TGTGCCAGCAGTTACGGTCTAGCGGGAACCTACGAGCAGTACTTC. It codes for CASSYGLAGTYEQYF.

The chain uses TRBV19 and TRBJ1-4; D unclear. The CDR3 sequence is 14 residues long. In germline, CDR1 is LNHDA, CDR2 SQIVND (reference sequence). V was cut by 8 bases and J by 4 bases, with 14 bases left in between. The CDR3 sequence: CASRLGSNNEKLFF. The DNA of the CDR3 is TGTGCCAGTCGCCTCGGGAGTAATAATGAAAAACTGTTTTTT.

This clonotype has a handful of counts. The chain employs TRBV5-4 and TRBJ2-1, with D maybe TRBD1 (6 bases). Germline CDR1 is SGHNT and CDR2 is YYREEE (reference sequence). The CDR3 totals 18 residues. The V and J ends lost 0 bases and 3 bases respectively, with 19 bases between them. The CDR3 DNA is TGTGCCAGCAGCTTGGCCTCTCCCAGGGGCTTCGACTACAATGAGCAGTTCTTC. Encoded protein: CASSLASPRGFDYNEQFF.

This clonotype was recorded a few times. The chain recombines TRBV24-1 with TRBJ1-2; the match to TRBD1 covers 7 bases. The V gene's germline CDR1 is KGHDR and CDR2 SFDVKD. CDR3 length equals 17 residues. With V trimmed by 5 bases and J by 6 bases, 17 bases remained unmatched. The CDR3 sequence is CATSGQGDQGPINGYTF. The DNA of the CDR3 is TGTGCCACCAGTGGCCAGGGGGACCAGGGTCCCATCAATGGCTACACCTTC.

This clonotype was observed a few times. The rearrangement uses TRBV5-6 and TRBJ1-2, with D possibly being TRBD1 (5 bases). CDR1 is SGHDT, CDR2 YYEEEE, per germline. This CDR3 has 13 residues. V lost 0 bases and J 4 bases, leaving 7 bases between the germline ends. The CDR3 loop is CASSLDGGYGYTF. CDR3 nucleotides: TGTGCCAGCAGCTTGGATGGGGGCTATGGCTACACCTTC.

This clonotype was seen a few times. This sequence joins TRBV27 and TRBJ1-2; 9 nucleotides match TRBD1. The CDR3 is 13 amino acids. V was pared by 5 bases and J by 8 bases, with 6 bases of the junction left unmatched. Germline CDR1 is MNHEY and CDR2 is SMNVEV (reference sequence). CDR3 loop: CASSPDRGGGYTF. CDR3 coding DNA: TGTGCCAGCAGTCCGGACAGGGGTGGCGGCTACACCTTC.

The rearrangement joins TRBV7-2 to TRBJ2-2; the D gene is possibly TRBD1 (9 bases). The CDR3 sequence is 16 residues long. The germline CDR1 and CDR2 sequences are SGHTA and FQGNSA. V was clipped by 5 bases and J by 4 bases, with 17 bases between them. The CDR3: CASSRGGQGSTGELFF. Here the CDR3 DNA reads TGTGCCAGCAGCCGGGGGGGACAGGGTAGCACCGGGGAGCTGTTTTTT. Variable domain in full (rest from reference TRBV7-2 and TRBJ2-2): GAGVSQSPSNKVTEKGKDVELRCDPISGHTALYWYRQSLGQGLEFLIYFQGNSAPDKSGLPSDRFSAERTGGSVSTLTIQRTQQEDSAVYLCASSRGGQGSTGELFFGEGSRLTVL.

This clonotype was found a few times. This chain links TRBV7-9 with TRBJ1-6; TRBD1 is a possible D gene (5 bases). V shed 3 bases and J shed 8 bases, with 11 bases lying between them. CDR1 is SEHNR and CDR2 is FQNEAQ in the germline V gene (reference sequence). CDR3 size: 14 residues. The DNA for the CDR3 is TGTGCCAGCAGCTTCTGGGGGGGGGATTCACCCCTCCACTTT. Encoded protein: CASSFWGGDSPLHF. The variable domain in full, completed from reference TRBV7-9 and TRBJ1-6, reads DTGVSQNPRHKITKRGQNVTFRCDPISEHNRLYWYRQTLGQGPEFLTYFQNEAQLEKSRLLSDRFSAERPKGSFSTLEIQRTEQGDSAMYLCASSFWGGDSPLHFGNGTRLTVT.

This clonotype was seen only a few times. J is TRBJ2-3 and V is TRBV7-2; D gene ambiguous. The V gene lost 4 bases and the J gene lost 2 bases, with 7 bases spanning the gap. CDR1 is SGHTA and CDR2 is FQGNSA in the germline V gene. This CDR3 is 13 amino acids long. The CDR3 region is CASSSPLTDTQYF. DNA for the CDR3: TGTGCCAGCAGCTCCCCCCTCACAGATACGCAGTATTTT.

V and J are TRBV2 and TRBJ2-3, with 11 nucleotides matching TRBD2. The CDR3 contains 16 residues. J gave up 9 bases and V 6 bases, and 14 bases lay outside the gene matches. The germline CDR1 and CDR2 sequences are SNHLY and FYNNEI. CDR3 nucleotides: TGTGCCAGCAGGGCGAATCTAGCGGGAGGCTTATCGACGCAGTATTTT. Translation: CASRANLAGGLSTQYF.

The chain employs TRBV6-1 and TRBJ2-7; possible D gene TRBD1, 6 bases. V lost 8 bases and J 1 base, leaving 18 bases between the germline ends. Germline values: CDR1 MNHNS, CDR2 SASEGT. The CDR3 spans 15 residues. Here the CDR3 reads CASAYSGTKSYEQYF. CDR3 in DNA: TGTGCCAGCGCCTACTCCGGGACAAAGTCCTACGAGCAGTACTTC.

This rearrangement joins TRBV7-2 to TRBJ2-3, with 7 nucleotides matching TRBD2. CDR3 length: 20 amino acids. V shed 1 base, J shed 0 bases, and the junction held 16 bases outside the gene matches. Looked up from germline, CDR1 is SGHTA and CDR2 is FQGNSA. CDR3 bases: TGTGCCAGCAGCTTAGGGTTTGGGGGGGGGAAATATACTAGCACAGATACGCAGTATTTT. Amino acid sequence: CASSLGFGGGKYTSTDTQYF.

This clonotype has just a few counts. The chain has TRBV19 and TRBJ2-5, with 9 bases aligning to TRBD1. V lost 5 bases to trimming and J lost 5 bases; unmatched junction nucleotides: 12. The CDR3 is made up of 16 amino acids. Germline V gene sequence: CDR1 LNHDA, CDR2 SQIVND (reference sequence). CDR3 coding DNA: TGTGCCAGTAGTGAACAGGGGGCCATCACACGGGAGACCCAGTACTTC. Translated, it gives CASSEQGAITRETQYF. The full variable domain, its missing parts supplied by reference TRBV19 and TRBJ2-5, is DGGITQSPKYLFRKEGQNVTLSCEQNLNHDAMYWYRQDPGQGLRLIYYSQIVNDFQKGDIAEGYSVSREKKESFPLTVTSAQKNPTAFYLCASSEQGAITRETQYFGPGTRLLVL.

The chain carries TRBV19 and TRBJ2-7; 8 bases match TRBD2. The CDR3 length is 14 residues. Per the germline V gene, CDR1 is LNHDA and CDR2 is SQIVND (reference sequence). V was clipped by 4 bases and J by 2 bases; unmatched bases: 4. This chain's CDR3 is CASSKLAGPYEQYF. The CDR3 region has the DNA TGTGCCAGTAGTAAGTTAGCGGGACCCTACGAGCAGTACTTC. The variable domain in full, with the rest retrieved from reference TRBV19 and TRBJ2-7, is DGGITQSPKYLFRKEGQNVTLSCEQNLNHDAMYWYRQDPGQGLRLIYYSQIVNDFQKGDIAEGYSVSREKKESFPLTVTSAQKNPTAFYLCASSKLAGPYEQYFGPGTRLTVT.

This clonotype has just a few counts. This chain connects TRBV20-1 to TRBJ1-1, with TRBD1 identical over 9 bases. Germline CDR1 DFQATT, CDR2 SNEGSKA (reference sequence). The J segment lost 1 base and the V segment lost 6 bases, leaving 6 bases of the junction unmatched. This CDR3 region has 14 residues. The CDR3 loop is CSAERTGANTEAFF. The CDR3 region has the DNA TGCAGTGCAGAACGGACAGGGGCGAACACTGAAGCTTTCTTT.

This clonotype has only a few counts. In DNA form, the CDR3 reads TGTGCCAGCAGTGACAGGGGTCGGGTCACTGAAGCTTTCTTT. Amino acids: CASSDRGRVTEAFF. The chain links TRBV27 to TRBJ1-1; 8 bases are shared with TRBD1. From germline, CDR1 is MNHEY and CDR2 SMNVEV (reference sequence). After removal of 5 bases from V and 4 bases from J, the junction contained 6 bases not matched to a gene. The CDR3 contains 14 residues.

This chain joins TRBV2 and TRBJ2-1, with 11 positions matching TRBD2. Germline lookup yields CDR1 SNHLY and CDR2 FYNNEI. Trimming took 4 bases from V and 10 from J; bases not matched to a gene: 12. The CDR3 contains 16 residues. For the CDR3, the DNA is TGTGCCAGCAGTGCCCAGGGGGAACTAGCGGGGGTCGAGCAGTTCTTC. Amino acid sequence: CASSAQGELAGVEQFF.

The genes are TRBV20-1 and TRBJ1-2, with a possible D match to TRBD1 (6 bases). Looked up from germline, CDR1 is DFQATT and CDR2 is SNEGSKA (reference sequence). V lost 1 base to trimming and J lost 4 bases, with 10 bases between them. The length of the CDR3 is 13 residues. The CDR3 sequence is CSARGQDPYGYTF. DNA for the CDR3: TGCAGTGCTAGAGGACAGGACCCCTATGGCTACACCTTC.

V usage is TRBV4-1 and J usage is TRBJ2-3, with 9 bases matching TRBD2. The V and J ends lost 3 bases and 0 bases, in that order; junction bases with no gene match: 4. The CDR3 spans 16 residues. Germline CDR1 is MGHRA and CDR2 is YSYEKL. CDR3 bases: TGCGCCAGCAGCCACGGACTAGCGACTAGCACAGATACGCAGTATTTT. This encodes CASSHGLATSTDTQYF.

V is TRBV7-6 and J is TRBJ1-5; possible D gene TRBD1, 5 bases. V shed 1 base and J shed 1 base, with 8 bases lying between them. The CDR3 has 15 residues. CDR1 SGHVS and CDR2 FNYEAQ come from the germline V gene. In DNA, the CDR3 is TGTGCCAGCAGCTTAGGGTCAGGGAGCAATCAGCCCCAGCATTTT. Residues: CASSLGSGSNQPQHF.

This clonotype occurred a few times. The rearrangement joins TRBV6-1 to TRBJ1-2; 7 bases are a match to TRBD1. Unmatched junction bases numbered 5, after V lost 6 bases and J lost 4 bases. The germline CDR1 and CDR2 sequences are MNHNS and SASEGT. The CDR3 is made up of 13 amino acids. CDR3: CASRTGPGYGYTF. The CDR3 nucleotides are TGTGCCAGCAGGACAGGGCCGGGCTATGGCTACACCTTC.

The CDR3: CASSQSFAEVAGELFF. The DNA of the CDR3 is TGCGCCAGCAGTCAATCGTTCGCCGAGGTTGCCGGGGAGCTGTTTTTT. V is TRBV23-1 and J is TRBJ2-2; D unclear. TRBV23-1 is an ORF; its function is uncertain. Trimming cost V 0 bases and J 6 bases, with 14 bases left between them. The CDR3 runs to 16 residues.

CDR3: CASALDRVSYNEQFF. CDR3 bases: TGTGCCAGCGCGTTGGACAGGGTGAGCTACAATGAGCAGTTCTTC. The chain carries TRBV6-2 or TRBV6-3 and TRBJ2-1; 8 bases align to TRBD1. The germline V gene has CDR1 MNHEY and CDR2 SVGEGT. The junction had 9 bases not matched to a gene; V was cut back by 8 bases and J by 3 bases. The CDR3 has 15 amino acids.

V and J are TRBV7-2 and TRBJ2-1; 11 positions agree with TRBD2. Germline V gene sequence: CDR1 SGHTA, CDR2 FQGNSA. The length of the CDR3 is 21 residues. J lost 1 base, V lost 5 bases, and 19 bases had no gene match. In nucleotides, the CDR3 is TGTGCCAGCAGCCCCTACTCATCTATACCGGGACTAGCGGTATCCTACAATGAGCAGTTCTTC. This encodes CASSPYSSIPGLAVSYNEQFF.

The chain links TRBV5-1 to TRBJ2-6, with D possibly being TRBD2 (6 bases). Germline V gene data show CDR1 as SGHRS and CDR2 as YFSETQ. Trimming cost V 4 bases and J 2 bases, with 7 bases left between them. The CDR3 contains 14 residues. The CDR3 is CASSPGAGANVLTF. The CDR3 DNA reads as TGCGCCAGCAGCCCGGGGGCTGGGGCCAACGTCCTGACTTTC.

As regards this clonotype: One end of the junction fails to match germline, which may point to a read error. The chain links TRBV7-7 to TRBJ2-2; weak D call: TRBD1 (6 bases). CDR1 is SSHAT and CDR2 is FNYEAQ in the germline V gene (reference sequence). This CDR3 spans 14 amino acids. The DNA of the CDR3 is TGTGCTAGCAGCTTAGAAGGGACAAACGGGGAGCTGTTTTTT. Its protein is CASSLEGTNGELFF.

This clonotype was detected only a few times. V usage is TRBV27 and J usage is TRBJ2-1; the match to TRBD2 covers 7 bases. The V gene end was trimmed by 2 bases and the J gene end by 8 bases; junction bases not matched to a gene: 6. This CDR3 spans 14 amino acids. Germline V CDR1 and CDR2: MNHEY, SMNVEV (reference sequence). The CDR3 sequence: CASSLAGEEDEQFF. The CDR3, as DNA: TGTGCCAGCAGTTTAGCGGGAGAGGAGGATGAGCAGTTCTTC.